These T cell receptor beta chains were read from a single sample in a study of immune characterization of retroperitoneal liposarcoma. TCRdb called the PCR reads again in MiXCR, with one record for every CDR3 protein. The sample consists of 9,000 to 13,000 distinct CDR3 sequences, 27% of them appearing once. The sequencing input was tumor tissue. The receptors originated from a male donor with retroperitoneal liposarcoma. The CDR3 runs from the conserved cysteine through the conserved F or W. A D gene is named only where the DNA matches it firmly. Rows may omit the clone size; those that give it use once, few, many or a size class.

TRBJ1-6 17 NA TRBV7-3 NA TGTGCCAGCAGCTTAACGGGCCGGGGTGGAGGGGATTCACCCCTCCACTTT CASSLTGRGGGDSPLHF
TRBJ1-1 14 many TRBV7-8 NA TGTGCCAGCAGCTTAGCAGGGGCGGGACCCAAAGCTTTCTTT CASSLAGAGPKAFF
TRBJ2-1 15 NA TRBV7-3 NA TGTGCCAGCAGCTTAACACGGGAAACCTACAATGAGCAGTTCTTC CASSLTRETYNEQFF
TRBJ2-7 14 medium-sized TRBV6-1 NA TGTGCCAGCAGTGATCGGGGGGCCAGCGTTAAGCAGTACTTC CASSDRGASVKQYF
TRBJ2-7 12 NA TRBV6-1 NA TGTGCCAGCCAGCAGTTTACCTACGAGCAGTACTTC CASQQFTYEQYF
TRBJ2-7 15 NA TRBV12-5 TRBD1 TGTGCTAGTGGTTTGTGGACAGGGAAGGGTGGCGAGCAGTACTTC CASGLWTGKGGEQYF
TRBJ2-7 14 many TRBV7-7 TRBD2 TGTGCCAGCAGCAAGGGACTATCCTACAATGAGCAGTACTTC CASSKGLSYNEQYF
TRBJ2-5 13 medium-sized TRBV6-1 NA TGTGCCAACCGACAGTACCCACAAGAGACCCAGTACTTC CANRQYPQETQYF
TRBJ2-5 14 medium-sized TRBV12-3/TRBV12-4 NA TGTGCCAGCATAGGGGGACCAAACCAAGAGACCCAGTACTTC CASIGGPNQETQYF
TRBJ2-7 16 many TRBV7-2 NA TGTGCCAGCAGCTTAGTATTAGCGGTTTCCTACAATGAGCAGTACTTC CASSLVLAVSYNEQYF
TRBJ2-7 13 NA TRBV6-1 TRBD1 TGTGCCAGCAGTCGGGACAGGGTAGACGAGCAGTACTTC CASSRDRVDEQYF
TRBJ2-3 21 NA TRBV12-3/TRBV12-4 NA NA CASIGGPNQETQYFGPGEQYF
TRBJ2-2 15 NA TRBV7-3 TRBD2 TGTGCCAGCAGCCGGACTAGCGGGAACACCGGGGAGCTGTTTTTT CASSRTSGNTGELFF
TRBJ2-7 16 many TRBV6-6 NA TGTGCCAGCAGTTACGGAGTCGAGGCAGGGGTGGGCGAGCAGTACTTC CASSYGVEAGVGEQYF
TRBJ2-7 15 few TRBV7-8 NA TGTGCCAGCAGCTTAGGGGACTGGAGCTCCTACGAGCAGTACTTC CASSLGDWSSYEQYF
TRBJ1-1 14 few TRBV12-3/TRBV12-4 NA TGTGCCAGCAGTGGGTCCGGGTTGGGCACTGAAGCTTTCTTT CASSGSGLGTEAFF
TRBJ1-4 16 NA TRBV6-1 TRBD1 TGTGCCAGCAGTGAGGAGACAGGGGGCGGTAATGAAAAACTGTTTTTT CASSEETGGGNEKLFF
TRBJ2-1 16 NA TRBV6-1 TRBD2 TGTGCCAGCAGTGAAGGAGAGACTAGCGGCTACAATGAGCAGTTCTTC CASSEGETSGYNEQFF
TRBJ2-1 15 many TRBV12-3/TRBV12-4 TRBD2 TGTGCCAGCAGCCCGGGACTAGCGGGAGGGCCCCGGCAGTTCTTC CASSPGLAGGPRQFF
TRBJ2-1 15 NA TRBV7-2 NA TGTGCCAGCAGCTTAGCGGGGGGGGCCCAAGAGACCCAGTTCTTC CASSLAGGAQETQFF
TRBJ1-2 16 NA TRBV6-1 NA TGTGCCAGCAGTGAAGGGCGGGCCCGGTTCGCTTATGGCTACACCTTC CASSEGRARFAYGYTF
TRBJ2-1 15 medium-sized TRBV6-1 NA TGTGCCAGCCGATTCACTACGGGAGATGGCAATGAGCAGTTCTTC CASRFTTGDGNEQFF
TRBJ1-5 18 NA TRBV12-3/TRBV12-4 NA TGTGCCAGCAGTCCCAATAGGTCAGGGGCACTCAGCAATCAGCCCCAGCATTTT CASSPNRSGALSNQPQHF
TRBJ1-5 14 few TRBV11-3 TRBD1 TGTGCCAGCACCAAATTGGACAGGGGATTCCCCCAGCATTTT CASTKLDRGFPQHF
TRBJ1-2 18 few TRBV12-3/TRBV12-4 NA TGTGCCAGCAGTTTGGGCGGGGGGGCTATCCTAGATAACTATGGCTACACCTTC CASSLGGGAILDNYGYTF
TRBJ2-7 17 many TRBV7-2 TRBD2 TGTGCCAGCAGCTTCACTAGCGGGGGTACAAAAACCTACGAGCAGTACTTC CASSFTSGGTKTYEQYF